This TCR beta chain was found in a study of T cells after yellow fever vaccination. Synthesis of TCR cDNA relied on 5'RACE template switching, which attached a universal primer site and UMIs. TCRdb re-called the 5' RACE reads with MiXCR, one entry per CDR3 protein. This repertoire shows roughly 330,000 distinct CDR3 sequences, around 6.8% found once; its top ten account for 18%. V lost 5 bases, J lost 3 bases, and 6 bases stayed unmatched. From germline, CDR1 is SGHTA and CDR2 FQGNSA. The CDR3 consists of 15 residues. Worth noting for this clonotype: What it binds is unknown.

Study-level results: Peaking on day 5 versus 15, the secondary response was faster but weaker.

The source was PBMCs, collected approximately 40 days after the first yellow fever vaccination. This chain connects TRBV7-2 to TRBJ2-3; 9 bases agree with TRBD1. The clonotype was recovered from a man younger than 35 who received the YFV17D yellow fever vaccine. CDR3 coding DNA: TGTGCCAGCAGCCGTGGACAGGGGAGGACAGATACGCAGTATTTT. Residues: CASSRGQGRTDTQYF.